This TCR beta chain is drawn from a study of molecular identifiers for immune sequencing clone quantification. As CD8+CD4-CCR7+CD45RA+ cells, naive CD8 T cells were sorted. In TCRdb, the PCR reads were re-called with MiXCR into one record per CDR3 protein. Among 8,800 or so distinct CDR3 sequences listed, roughly a fifth were seen once. This clonotype has ten or more counts. V shed 0 bases, J shed 0 bases, and the junction held 9 bases outside the gene matches. Germline loops: CDR1 SGHDT, CDR2 YYEEEE. This CDR3 comprises 17 residues. Sequenced material: naive CD8+ T cells from blood, with Jurkat cell RNA spiked in. Sample subset: FACS-sorted CD8+CD4-CCR7+CD45RA+ naive T cells. This sequence joins TRBV5-6 and TRBJ2-7, with TRBD1 matching over 7 bases. This TCR was sampled from a human donor in good health. Some libraries in this study had Jurkat cell RNA spiked in. The CDR3 reads CASSLGNDRVLSYEQYF. DNA for the CDR3: TGTGCCAGCAGCTTGGGGAACGACAGGGTGCTCTCCTACGAGCAGTACTTC.